Each of the 24 T cell receptor beta chains below was sequenced from the same sample in a study of post-analysis software for immune sequencing data. Study-wide results and limits: When patients were compared with controls, four to six TRBV segments were more frequent, TRBV5-6, TRBV5-1 and TRBV20-1 among them.

Unique-molecular-identifier-tagged TCR beta cDNA libraries were used. A single record per CDR3 protein comes from TCRdb applying MiXCR to the PCR reads. The sample includes roughly 540,000 distinct CDR3 sequences, approximately 34% seen only once; the top ten take approximately 6%. Their antigens are not known. The sequenced sample consisted of blood. Receptors were obtained from a girl aged 2 to 17 with multiple sclerosis.

CDR3 residues: CASSLGDRGLSEDEQYF. The CDR3 coding sequence is TGTGCCAGCAGTTTGGGGGACAGGGGGCTCTCCGAGGACGAGCAGTACTTC. The chain carries TRBV12-3 or TRBV12-4 and TRBJ2-5; 12 nucleotides line up with TRBD1. Judging by the DNA end, TRBJ2-7 fits better; the J call may be wrong. The length of the CDR3 is 17 residues.

This chain links TRBV28 with TRBJ2-7; D gene ambiguous. The CDR3 contains 14 residues. Trimming took off 2 bases at V and 3 bases at J, with 11 bases between the two ends. Germline values: CDR1 MDHEN, CDR2 SYDVKM. The CDR3 reads CASSLRGDFYEQYF. CDR3 DNA sequence: TGTGCCAGCAGTTTACGAGGAGACTTCTACGAGCAGTACTTC.

The genes are TRBV5-1 and TRBJ1-2; TRBD1 agrees at 7 bases. CDR1 SGHRS and CDR2 YFSETQ come from the germline V gene. The junction had 14 bases not matched to a gene; V was cut back by 4 bases and J by 2 bases. The CDR3 has 17 amino acids. For the CDR3, the DNA is TGCGCCAGCAGCCACCGACCCCCCGACAGGGCCAACTATGGCTACACCTTC. It specifies CASSHRPPDRANYGYTF.

This clonotype was seen a few times. This may be a read error: a much more frequent sequence differs by one nucleotide. The CDR3 DNA sequence: TGCAGTGCTAGAGATGCTAGCTGGGGGACCCAGTACTTC. Its protein product is CSARDASWGTQYF. The chain links TRBV20-1 to TRBJ2-5; D is perhaps TRBD2 (5 bases). The germline gives CDR1 DFQATT, CDR2 SNEGSKA (reference sequence). This CDR3 region has 13 residues. V gave up 0 bases and J gave up 7 bases, with 12 bases separating them.

The CDR3 is CATSEGQGSVNEQFF. The CDR3 nucleotides read TGTGCCACCAGTGAGGGACAGGGATCGGTGAATGAGCAGTTCTTC. V usage is TRBV24-1 and J usage is TRBJ2-1; 9 bases line up with TRBD1. V dropped 4 bases and J dropped 7; count of bases not matched to a gene: 7. The CDR3 length is 15 residues. Germline CDR1 is KGHDR and CDR2 is SFDVKD.

This clonotype was counted between two and nine times. The V gene is TRBV6-6, the J gene TRBJ1-4; perhaps TRBD1 as D (5 bases). Germline CDR1 and CDR2: MNHNY and SVGAGI (reference sequence). The CDR3 is 14 amino acids. V lost 4 bases and J lost 8, with 14 bases in between. The CDR3 DNA is TGTGCCAGCAGTTCCCGGGGGGGTCGGGAAAAACTGTTTTTT. Translating gives CASSSRGGREKLFF.

This clonotype was picked up a small number of times. CDR3: CASSSLGTLFEKLFF. CDR3 bases: TGTGCCAGCAGTTCCCTCGGGACCCTTTTTGAAAAACTGTTTTTT. The genes are TRBV6-6 and TRBJ1-4; TRBD1 might be the D (5 bases). Trimming took 4 bases from V and 7 from J, leaving 16 bases between them. In germline, CDR1 is MNHNY, CDR2 SVGAGI (reference sequence). The CDR3 extends over 15 amino acids.

The chain recombines TRBV5-1 with TRBJ2-4; D is ambiguous. The J call may be in error: the DNA end matches TRBJ2-7 better. CDR1 and CDR2 (germline): SGHRS, YFSETQ. The CDR3 has 13 residues. In nucleotides, the CDR3 is TGCGCCAGCAGCTTGGGACACTCCTACGAGCAGTACTTC. This gives the protein CASSLGHSYEQYF.

CDR3 DNA: TGCAGTGCAGGGGGCAGGGGAGTGTGGGAGCAGTACTTC. It translates to CSAGGRGVWEQYF. V usage is TRBV20-1 and J usage is TRBJ2-4, with TRBD1 matching 7 bases. Germline V gene lookup returns CDR1 DFQATT and CDR2 SNEGSKA (reference sequence). The CDR3 has 13 amino acids. V trimming: 6 bases; J trimming: 13 bases; junction bases outside the gene matches: 15.

V is TRBV19 and J is TRBJ1-1; a weak D match, TRBD1 (6 bases). The V end was cut by 3 bases, the J end by 1 base, with 18 bases between. The V gene's germline CDR1 is LNHDA and CDR2 SQIVND (reference sequence). The CDR3 is 17 residues long. The CDR3 loop is CASSIYRDPRQNTEAFF. The CDR3 DNA follows: TGTGCCAGTAGTATTTACAGGGATCCTCGACAGAACACTGAAGCTTTCTTT.

This chain uses TRBV24-1 with TRBJ1-1, with D unresolved. Germline CDR1 reads KGHDR; CDR2 reads SFDVKD. The CDR3 sequence is 10 residues long. V was pared by 5 bases and J by 8 bases, with 5 bases between. The CDR3 sequence: CATSVYEAFF. The CDR3 region has the DNA TGTGCCACCAGTGTGTACGAAGCTTTCTTT.

The V gene is TRBV27, the J gene TRBJ1-2, with 8 nucleotides matching TRBD1. V was clipped by 6 bases and J by 3 bases; unmatched bases: 9. This CDR3 is built from 15 residues. CDR1 MNHEY and CDR2 SMNVEV come from the germline V gene (reference sequence). CDR3 region: CASRAGGQSYYGYTF. The CDR3 bases are TGTGCCAGCAGGGCAGGGGGCCAGAGCTACTATGGCTACACCTTC.

This rearrangement joins TRBV7-2 to TRBJ1-1, with D possibly matching TRBD1 (6 bases). The germline CDR1 and CDR2 sequences are SGHTA and FQGNSA. Trimming removed 0 bases from V and 2 bases from J, with 13 bases in between. CDR3 length equals 16 residues. The CDR3, as DNA: TGTGCCAGCAGCTTAGCGTTCGGCAGGGGTAACACTGAAGCTTTCTTT. It codes for CASSLAFGRGNTEAFF.

This clonotype was detected a few times. The chain couples TRBV11-1 to TRBJ2-3; TRBD1 matches at 9 bases. CDR1 SGHAT and CDR2 FQDESV come from the germline V gene (reference sequence). The J segment lost 6 bases and the V segment lost 1 base, leaving 5 bases of the junction unmatched. The CDR3 contains 15 residues. CDR3 coding DNA: TGTGCCAGCAGCTTAGAAACAGGGGGCGACGATACGCAGTATTTT. Its translation is CASSLETGGDDTQYF.

This clonotype has just a few counts. V gene TRBV6-5 combines with J gene TRBJ2-1; TRBD1 matches 7 bases. The V gene end was trimmed by 7 bases and the J gene end by 2 bases; junction bases not matched to a gene: 8. The germline V gene has CDR1 MNHEY and CDR2 SVGAGI. The CDR3 has 15 residues. The CDR3: CASKKGQLTYNEQFF. CDR3 coding DNA: TGTGCCAGCAAAAAGGGACAGCTTACCTACAATGAGCAGTTCTTC.

This clonotype was detected a few times. V usage is TRBV7-9 and J usage is TRBJ2-7; D ambiguous. Trimming took off 5 bases at V and 2 bases at J, with 13 bases between the two ends. The CDR3 is 14 amino acids. CDR1 is SEHNR, CDR2 FQNEAQ, per germline (reference sequence). The CDR3 reads CASSPSGGTYEQYF. The CDR3 DNA sequence: TGTGCCAGCAGCCCATCTGGCGGCACCTACGAGCAGTACTTC.

This clonotype appeared a single time. The J gene is TRBJ1-1, the V gene TRBV5-1, with a tentative D call TRBD1 (6 bases). This CDR3 has 15 residues. Germline assignment: CDR1 SGHRS and CDR2 YFSETQ. V was pared by 1 base and J by 4 bases, with 14 bases between. The CDR3 spells CASSLNGGGGTEAFF. In DNA, the CDR3 is TGCGCCAGCAGCTTGAATGGGGGCGGGGGCACTGAAGCTTTCTTT.

The sample holds a few counts of this clonotype. The chain combines TRBV7-3 with TRBJ2-1; a weak D match, TRBD2 (6 bases). This CDR3 has 14 amino acids. Germline CDR1 SGHTA, CDR2 FQGTGA. V dropped 5 bases and J dropped 7 bases, with 15 bases sitting between them. The CDR3 here is CASSLRGVKNEQFF. The CDR3 region has the DNA TGTGCCAGCAGCCTCCGCGGGGTAAAAAATGAGCAGTTCTTC.

The chain recombines TRBV12-3 or TRBV12-4 with TRBJ2-1, with no clear D. V dropped 5 bases and J dropped 4 bases, with 6 bases sitting between them. The CDR3 runs 12 residues. The CDR3 here is CASSVRYNEQFF. The CDR3, as DNA: TGTGCCAGCAGTGTCAGGTACAATGAGCAGTTCTTC.

The chain couples TRBV12-3 or TRBV12-4 to TRBJ1-4; D is uncertain. Trimming shortened V by 6 bases and J by 8 bases, and 16 bases separated the two germline ends. The CDR3 covers 14 residues. CDR3 loop: CASRPDPRVEKLFF. The CDR3 nucleotides are TGTGCCAGCAGACCAGACCCCCGGGTGGAAAAACTGTTTTTT.

This clonotype was counted a single time. The chain combines TRBV4-1 with TRBJ1-2, with D possibly TRBD1 on 5 matching bases. The germline V and J ends were trimmed by 1 base and 8 bases, with 17 bases remaining between them. Germline V gene lookup returns CDR1 MGHRA and CDR2 YSYEKL. The CDR3 extends over 15 amino acids. The DNA of the CDR3 is TGCGCCAGCAGCCAAGGGGCTAGGGGACCTGTCGGCTACACCTTC. Encoded protein: CASSQGARGPVGYTF.

V gene TRBV24-1 combines with J gene TRBJ2-5; D ambiguous. The CDR3 loop spans 12 amino acids. The V end was cut by 4 bases, the J end by 4 bases, with 6 bases between. From germline, CDR1 is KGHDR and CDR2 SFDVKD. The CDR3 region has the DNA TGTGCCACCAGTGAGATAGGAGAGACCCAGTACTTC. Translation: CATSEIGETQYF.

The chain combines TRBV5-1 with TRBJ2-3; possible D gene TRBD2, 5 bases. Trimming took off 4 bases at V and 0 bases at J, with 15 bases between the two ends. Germline V lookup: CDR1 SGHRS, CDR2 YFSETQ. This CDR3 is built from 16 residues. The CDR3 spells CASSAGVGASTDTQYF. As DNA, the CDR3 is TGCGCCAGCAGCGCTGGGGTGGGAGCTAGCACAGATACGCAGTATTTT.

The sample holds a few counts of this clonotype. The gene calls are TRBV20-1 and TRBJ1-1; D is uncertain. CDR1 and CDR2 from the germline V gene are DFQATT and SNEGSKA (reference sequence). Trimming took off 7 bases at V and 11 bases at J, with 14 bases between the two ends. CDR3 length: 10 residues. The CDR3 bases are TGCAGTGTTAACCCGAGGAAGGCTTTCTTT. Translation gives CSVNPRKAFF.